A single sample gave rise to the 24 T cell receptor beta chains below, sequenced in a study of identical twins. MiXCR, run by TCRdb on the 5' RACE reads, gives a single entry per CDR3 protein. The sample records under 900,000 distinct CDR3 sequences, approximately 13% being singletons. The sample was also linked to a second study, of yellow fever vaccine responses in identical twins.

The sample consisted of PBMCs. The source is a woman younger than 35 in good health.

Note on this clonotype: A much larger clone sits a single nucleotide away, making a read error possible. This chain connects TRBV3-1 to TRBJ2-7; no clear D gene. The CDR3 extends over 14 amino acids. Looked up from germline, CDR1 is LGHDT and CDR2 is YNNKEL (reference sequence). CDR3 coding DNA: TGTGCCTGCAGCCACCGAGGCCTCATCTACGAGCAGTACTTC. Protein: CACSHRGLIYEQYF.

The chain employs TRBV6-1 and TRBJ2-3; no clear D gene. The V end lost 6 bases, the J end lost 2 bases, and 12 bases lay between the germline ends. Germline assignment: CDR1 MNHNS and CDR2 SASEGT. The CDR3 has 14 amino acids. CDR3 bases: TGTGCCAGCAGCCGGAGTGGGCACACAGATACGCAGTATTTT. This gives the protein CASSRSGHTDTQYF.

This clonotype was observed a handful of times. The chain combines TRBV28 with TRBJ1-6; 7 bases are a match to TRBD1. This CDR3 comprises 15 residues. Germline CDR1 MDHEN, CDR2 SYDVKM. V shed 8 bases and J 2 bases; nucleotides not matched to a gene: 6. CDR3 bases: TGTGCCAGCGAGGGGGCACGCACCTATAATTCACCCCTCCACTTT. Translation: CASEGARTYNSPLHF.

This clonotype occurred a few times. The chain carries TRBV28 and TRBJ2-1, with D unresolved. In germline, CDR1 is MDHEN, CDR2 SYDVKM. This CDR3 spans 14 amino acids. The ends were cut back, 6 bases at V and 5 bases at J, with 14 bases in the middle. CDR3 amino acids: CASRGSIDNNEQFF. The CDR3 nucleotides are TGTGCCAGCAGGGGGTCCATAGATAACAATGAGCAGTTCTTC.

This chain joins TRBV5-1 and TRBJ2-7; 8 bases align to TRBD2. This CDR3 region has 17 residues. CDR1 is SGHRS and CDR2 is YFSETQ in the germline V gene. The V and J ends lost 1 base and 0 bases, in that order; junction bases with no gene match: 9. The CDR3 here is CASSLPSAGTSSYEQYF. Written as DNA, the CDR3 is TGCGCCAGCAGCTTGCCCTCGGCCGGGACTAGCTCCTACGAGCAGTACTTC.

This clonotype came up many times. The gene calls are TRBV2 and TRBJ1-2; D possibly corresponds to TRBD1 (5 bases). The CDR3 spans 13 residues. V lost 10 bases to trimming and J lost 0 bases, with 12 bases between them. Germline V gene lookup returns CDR1 SNHLY and CDR2 FYNNEI. The CDR3 here is CANVREPNYGYTF. The CDR3 DNA sequence: TGTGCCAACGTCAGGGAACCTAACTATGGCTACACCTTC.

The table lists this clonotype with a few counts. This sequence joins TRBV20-1 and TRBJ2-7; the D is unclear. This CDR3 has 12 residues. Per germline, CDR1 DFQATT and CDR2 SNEGSKA (reference sequence). Trimming took 3 bases from V and 2 from J, leaving 8 bases between them. This chain's CDR3 is CSARPEAYEQYV. The DNA of the CDR3 is TGCAGTGCTAGGCCCGAGGCCTACGAGCAGTACGTC.

This clonotype was observed a handful of times. The rearrangement joins TRBV20-1 to TRBJ2-2, with 7 bases aligning to TRBD2. This CDR3 has 17 amino acids. Germline V lookup: CDR1 DFQATT, CDR2 SNEGSKA (reference sequence). The J segment lost 6 bases and the V segment lost 3 bases, leaving 16 bases of the junction unmatched. This chain's CDR3 is CSASRITSAEGPGELFF. The CDR3 DNA follows: TGCAGTGCTAGTAGGATTACTAGCGCGGAAGGTCCCGGGGAGCTGTTTTTT.

The V and J genes are TRBV27 and TRBJ2-5, with D tentatively TRBD1 or TRBD2 (6 bases each). CDR1 is MNHEY and CDR2 is SMNVEV in the germline V gene (reference sequence). The germline V and J ends were trimmed by 6 bases and 5 bases, with 19 bases remaining between them. This CDR3 is 15 amino acids long. The CDR3 DNA sequence: TGTGCCAGCAGGATCCGCGGGACAACGTATGAGACCCAGTACTTC. This translates into CASRIRGTTYETQYF.

V usage is TRBV6-1 and J usage is TRBJ2-5, with D possibly matching TRBD1 (6 bases). Per germline, CDR1 MNHNS and CDR2 SASEGT. The CDR3 spans 14 residues. V dropped 6 bases and J dropped 5 bases, with 16 bases sitting between them. CDR3 sequence (DNA): TGTGCCAGCAGCCGATTACAGGGAGATGAGACCCAGTACTTC. This gives the protein CASSRLQGDETQYF.

The chain employs TRBV20-1 and TRBJ2-5; D is unresolved. The germline V gene has CDR1 DFQATT and CDR2 SNEGSKA (reference sequence). With 6 bases removed from V and 5 bases from J, the gap between germline ends came to 16 bases. This CDR3 region has 13 residues. CDR3 amino acids: CSALVAPRETQYF. In DNA form, the CDR3 reads TGCAGTGCCCTCGTGGCGCCCCGGGAGACCCAGTACTTC.

This clonotype was seen a handful of times. V and J are TRBV20-1 and TRBJ2-7; D not resolved. V gave up 1 base and J gave up 6 bases, with 13 bases separating them. Germline V lookup: CDR1 DFQATT, CDR2 SNEGSKA (reference sequence). The CDR3 runs 13 residues. In nucleotides, the CDR3 is TGCAGTGCTAGAGGGGGTCTAGAAATCGAGCAGTACGTC. Encoded protein: CSARGGLEIEQYV.

The chain links TRBV20-1 to TRBJ2-4; a weak D match, TRBD1 (6 bases). This CDR3 region has 13 residues. Germline CDR1 is DFQATT and CDR2 is SNEGSKA (reference sequence). V was pared by 3 bases and J by 8 bases, with 14 bases between. CDR3 nucleotide sequence: TGCAGTGCTAGTGATCGGACAGTAGACATTCAGTACTTC. This codes for CSASDRTVDIQYF.

In this sample, this clonotype turned up many times. This rearrangement joins TRBV5-1 to TRBJ2-1; 9 nucleotides agree with TRBD1. Germline loops: CDR1 SGHRS, CDR2 YFSETQ. Trimming at V came to 4 bases and at J to 3 bases, leaving 5 bases not matched to a gene. This CDR3 contains 15 residues. The CDR3 sequence: CASSAGTGNYNEQFF. CDR3 bases: TGCGCCAGCAGCGCCGGGACAGGGAACTACAATGAGCAGTTCTTC.

The chain couples TRBV4-2 to TRBJ2-2; the match to TRBD2 covers 9 bases. Losses at the gene ends were 5 bases for V and 5 bases for J; bases not matched to a gene: 12. Germline V lookup: CDR1 LGHNA, CDR2 YNFKEQ. CDR3 length: 17 residues. The CDR3 nucleotides are TGTGCCAGCAGCGTAACGGGCGGGGGGGCGTGGACCGGGGAGCTGTTTTTT. Its translation is CASSVTGGGAWTGELFF.

The CDR3 reads CASSDPGVGGVLGYTF. Here the CDR3 DNA reads TGTGCCAGCAGTGACCCAGGCGTCGGGGGGGTTCTTGGCTACACCTTC. The chain couples TRBV25-1 to TRBJ1-2, with D possibly being TRBD1 (5 bases). The germline V gene encodes CDR1 MGHDK and CDR2 SYGVNS. The CDR3 is 16 residues long. Deletions cut 3 bases from V and 7 bases from J, with 21 bases between.

The genes are TRBV11-2 and TRBJ2-3, with TRBD2 as a possible D gene (6 bases). The length of the CDR3 is 13 residues. Trimming removed 7 bases from V and 6 bases from J, with 14 bases in between. CDR1 is SGHAT and CDR2 is FQNNGV in the germline V gene. CDR3 DNA sequence: TGTGCCAGCACCCGGGGGTTGGGGGATACGCAGTATTTT. This sequence encodes CASTRGLGDTQYF. The full variable domain, in which reference TRBV11-2 and TRBJ2-3 provide the parts outside the CDR3, is EAGVAQSPRYKIIEKRQSVAFWCNPISGHATLYWYQQILGQGPKLLIQFQNNGVVDDSQLPKDRFSAERLKGVDSTLKIQPAKLEDSAVYLCASTRGLGDTQYFGPGTRLTVL.

This chain joins TRBV4-1 and TRBJ2-5; weak D call: TRBD2 (6 bases). There are 15 residues in the CDR3. The germline V and J ends were trimmed by 8 bases and 3 bases, with 19 bases remaining between them. Germline assignment: CDR1 MGHRA and CDR2 YSYEKL. The CDR3 DNA sequence: TGCGCCAGCCAGCCACTAGCCGAGATCGAAGAGACCCAGTACTTC. The encoded protein is CASQPLAEIEETQYF.

This clonotype was detected ten times or more. The genes are TRBV9 and TRBJ2-2; D unclear. The CDR3 has 13 amino acids. Trimming removed 9 bases from V and 1 base from J, with 10 bases in between. Looked up from germline, CDR1 is SGDLS and CDR2 is YYNGEE. The CDR3 loop is CATQGQNTGELFF. The CDR3 DNA sequence: TGTGCCACCCAAGGCCAGAACACCGGGGAGCTGTTTTTT.

This clonotype appeared many times. The chain employs TRBV4-1 and TRBJ2-7; a possible D gene is TRBD2 (6 bases). Germline V gives CDR1 MGHRA, CDR2 YSYEKL. The V end lost 5 bases, the J end lost 6 bases, and 20 bases lay between the germline ends. This CDR3 comprises 15 residues. CDR3 region: CASSGSGTPRGEQYF. DNA for the CDR3: TGCGCCAGCAGCGGATCCGGGACTCCACGTGGCGAGCAGTACTTC.

V usage is TRBV7-3 and J usage is TRBJ2-2; 14 bases align to TRBD2. From germline, CDR1 is SGHTA and CDR2 FQGTGA. Trimming took 8 bases from V and 8 from J; bases not matched to a gene: 7. This CDR3 has 15 residues. In nucleotides, the CDR3 is TGTGCCAGCCGTGCGGGGACTAGCGGGAGTGGGGAGCTGTTTTTT. It yields the protein CASRAGTSGSGELFF.

This clonotype was counted only a few times. V and J are TRBV6-1 and TRBJ1-5; 10 positions match TRBD1. This CDR3 has 15 residues. J was trimmed by 4 bases and V by 4 bases; bases with no gene match: 4. The V gene's germline CDR1 is MNHNS and CDR2 SASEGT. CDR3 sequence reads: CASSGDRGWNQPQHF. CDR3 in DNA: TGTGCCAGCAGTGGGGACAGGGGCTGGAATCAGCCCCAGCATTTT.

This clonotype was found a few times. The rearrangement joins TRBV12-3 or TRBV12-4 to TRBJ1-1; possibly TRBD1 for D (6 bases). V gave up 3 bases and J gave up 5 bases, with 13 bases separating them. The CDR3 is made up of 14 amino acids. The CDR3 DNA follows: TGTGCCAGCAGTTTTGAGGGGGTCGCTACTGAAGCTTTCTTT. Translated, it gives CASSFEGVATEAFF.

The chain links TRBV20-1 to TRBJ2-1; 11 bases agree with TRBD2. Germline trimming cut 0 bases from V and 2 bases from J; bases unmatched to any gene: 6. The CDR3 runs 17 residues. Germline CDR1 DFQATT, CDR2 SNEGSKA (reference sequence). Here the CDR3 reads CSARDLTSGGPYNEQFF. CDR3 nucleotides: TGCAGTGCTAGAGATCTAACTAGCGGGGGCCCCTACAATGAGCAGTTCTTC.